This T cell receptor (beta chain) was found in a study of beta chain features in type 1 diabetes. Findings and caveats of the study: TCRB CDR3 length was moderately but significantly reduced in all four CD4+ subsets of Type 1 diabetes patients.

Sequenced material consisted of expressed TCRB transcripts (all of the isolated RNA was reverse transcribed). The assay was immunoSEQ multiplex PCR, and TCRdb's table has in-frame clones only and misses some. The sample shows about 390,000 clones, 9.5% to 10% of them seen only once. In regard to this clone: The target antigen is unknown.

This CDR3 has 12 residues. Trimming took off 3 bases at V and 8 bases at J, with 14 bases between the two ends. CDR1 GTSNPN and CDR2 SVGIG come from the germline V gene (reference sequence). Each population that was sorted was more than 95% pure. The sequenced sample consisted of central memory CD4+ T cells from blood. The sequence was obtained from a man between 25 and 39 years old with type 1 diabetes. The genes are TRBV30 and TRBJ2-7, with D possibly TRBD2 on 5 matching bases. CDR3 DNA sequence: TGTGCCTGGAGAGCCAGTGGACTTAAGCAGTACTTC. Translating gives CAWRASGLKQYF. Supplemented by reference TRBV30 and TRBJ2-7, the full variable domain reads SQTIHQWPATLVQPVGSPLSLECTVEGTSNPNLYWYRQAAGRGLQLLFYSVGIGQISSEVPQNLSASRPQDRQFILSSKKLLLSDSGFYLCAWRASGLKQYFGPGTRLTVT.